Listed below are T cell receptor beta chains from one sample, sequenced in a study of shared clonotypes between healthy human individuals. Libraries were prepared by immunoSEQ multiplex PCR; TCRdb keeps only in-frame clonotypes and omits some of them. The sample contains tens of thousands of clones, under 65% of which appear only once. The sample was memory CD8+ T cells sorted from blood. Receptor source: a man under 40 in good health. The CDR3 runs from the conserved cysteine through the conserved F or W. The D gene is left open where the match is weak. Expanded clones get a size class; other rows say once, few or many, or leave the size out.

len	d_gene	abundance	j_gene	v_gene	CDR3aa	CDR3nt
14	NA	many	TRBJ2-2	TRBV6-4	CASSETGNTGELFF	TGTGCCAGCAGTGAAACCGGGAACACCGGGGAGCTGTTTTTT
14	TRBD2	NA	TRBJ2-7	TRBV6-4	CASSPLAGAGEQYF	TGTGCCAGCAGTCCCCTAGCGGGAGCAGGCGAGCAGTACTTC
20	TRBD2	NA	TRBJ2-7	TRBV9	CASSVSPQLTSSGRAYEQYF	TGTGCCAGCAGCGTGAGCCCGCAACTCACCTCTAGCGGGAGGGCCTACGAGCAGTACTTC
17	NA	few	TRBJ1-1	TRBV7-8	CASSLGARWVMNTEAFF	TGTGCCAGCAGCTTAGGGGCCAGGTGGGTGATGAACACTGAAGCTTTCTTT
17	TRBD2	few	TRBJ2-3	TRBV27	CASSTLGLAYLTDTQYF	TGTGCCAGCAGTACCCTCGGACTAGCTTATCTGACAGATACGCAGTATTTT
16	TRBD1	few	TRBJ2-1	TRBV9	CASSAETGMGYNEQFF	TGTGCCAGCAGCGCAGAGACAGGGATGGGCTACAATGAGCAGTTCTTC
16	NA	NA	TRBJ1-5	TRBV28	CASRNPGQQVNQPQHF	TGTGCCAGCAGGAACCCTGGACAGCAAGTTAATCAGCCCCAGCATTTT
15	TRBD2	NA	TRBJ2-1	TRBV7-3	CASSLTASGFNEQFF	TGTGCCAGCAGCTTAACGGCTAGCGGGTTCAATGAGCAGTTCTTC
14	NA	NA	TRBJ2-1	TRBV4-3	CASSQGQNVDEQFF	TGCGCCAGCAGCCAAGGACAAAATGTCGATGAGCAGTTCTTC
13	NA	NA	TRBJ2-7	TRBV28	CASSSGHSYEQYF	TGTGCCAGCAGCTCGGGGCACTCCTACGAGCAGTACTTC
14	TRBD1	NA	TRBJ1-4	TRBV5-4	CASRGQAPNEKLFF	TGTGCCAGCAGGGGACAGGCCCCAAATGAAAAACTGTTTTTT
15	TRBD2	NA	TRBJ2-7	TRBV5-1	CASSFLAGYTYEQYF	TGCGCCAGCAGCTTTCTAGCGGGGTATACCTACGAGCAGTACTTC
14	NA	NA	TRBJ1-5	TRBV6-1	CASSVRDDNQPQHF	TGTGCCAGCTCAGTCAGGGATGACAATCAGCCCCAGCATTTT
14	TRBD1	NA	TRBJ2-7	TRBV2	CASTGTANSYEQYF	TGTGCCAGCACCGGGACAGCGAACTCCTACGAGCAGTACTTC
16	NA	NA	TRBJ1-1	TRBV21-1	CASSKLQGPMNTEAFF	TGTGCCAGCAGCAAGCTACAGGGGCCTATGAACACTGAAGCTTTCTTT
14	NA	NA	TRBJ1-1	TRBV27	CASNRGGTLTEAFF	TGTGCCAGCAATCGGGGGGGGACACTTACTGAAGCTTTCTTT
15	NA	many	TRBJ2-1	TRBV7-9	CASSLVRVGVDEQFF	TGTGCCAGCAGCTTAGTCAGGGTGGGGGTTGATGAGCAGTTCTTC
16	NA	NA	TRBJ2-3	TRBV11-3	CASSLFPPPSTDTQYF	TGTGCCAGCAGCTTGTTCCCACCCCCGAGCACAGATACGCAGTATTTT
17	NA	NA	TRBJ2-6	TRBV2	CASRDITGDSGANVLTF	TGTGCCAGCAGGGACATCACGGGGGACTCTGGGGCCAACGTCCTGACTTTC
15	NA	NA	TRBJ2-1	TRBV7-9	CASSLNFRPPDEQFF	TGTGCCAGCAGCTTAAACTTTCGCCCGCCGGATGAGCAGTTCTTC